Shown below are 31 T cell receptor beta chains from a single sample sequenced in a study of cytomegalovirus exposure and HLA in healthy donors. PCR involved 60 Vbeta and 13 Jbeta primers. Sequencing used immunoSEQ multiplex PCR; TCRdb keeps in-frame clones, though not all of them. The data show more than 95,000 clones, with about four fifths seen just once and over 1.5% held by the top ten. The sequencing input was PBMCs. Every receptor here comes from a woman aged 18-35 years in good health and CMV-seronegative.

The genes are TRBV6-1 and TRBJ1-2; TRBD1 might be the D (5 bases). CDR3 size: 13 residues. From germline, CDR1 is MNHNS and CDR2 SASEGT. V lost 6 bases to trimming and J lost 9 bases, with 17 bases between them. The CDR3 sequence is CASSASLKGSYTF. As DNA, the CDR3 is TGTGCCAGCAGCGCCAGCCTGAAGGGGAGCTACACCTTC.

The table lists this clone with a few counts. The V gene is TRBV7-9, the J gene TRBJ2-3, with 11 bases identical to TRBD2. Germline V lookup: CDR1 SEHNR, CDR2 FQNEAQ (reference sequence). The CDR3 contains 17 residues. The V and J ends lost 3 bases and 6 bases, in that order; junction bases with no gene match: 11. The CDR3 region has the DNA TGTGCCAGCAGCTTGGGGCTAGCGGGGGGTCTAGTGGATACGCAGTATTTT. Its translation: CASSLGLAGGLVDTQYF.

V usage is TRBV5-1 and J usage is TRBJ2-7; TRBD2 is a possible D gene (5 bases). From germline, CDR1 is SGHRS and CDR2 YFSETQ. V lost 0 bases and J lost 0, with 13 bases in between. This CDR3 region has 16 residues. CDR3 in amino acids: CASSLGYGELSYEQYF. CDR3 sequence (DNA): TGCGCCAGCAGCTTGGGATATGGGGAGCTCTCCTACGAGCAGTACTTC.

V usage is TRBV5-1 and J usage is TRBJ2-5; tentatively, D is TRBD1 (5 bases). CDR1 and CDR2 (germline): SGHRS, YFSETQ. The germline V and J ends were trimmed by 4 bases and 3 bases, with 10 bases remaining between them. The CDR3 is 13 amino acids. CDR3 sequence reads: CASSTLQEETQYF. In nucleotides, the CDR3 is TGCGCCAGCAGCACCCTACAGGAAGAGACCCAGTACTTC.

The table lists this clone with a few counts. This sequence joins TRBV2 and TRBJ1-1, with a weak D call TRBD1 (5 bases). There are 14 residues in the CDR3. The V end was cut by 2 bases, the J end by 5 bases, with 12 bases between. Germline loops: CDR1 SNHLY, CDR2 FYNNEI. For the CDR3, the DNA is TGTGCCAGCAGTGAATTGGGGGGGAGTACTGAAGCTTTCTTT. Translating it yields CASSELGGSTEAFF.

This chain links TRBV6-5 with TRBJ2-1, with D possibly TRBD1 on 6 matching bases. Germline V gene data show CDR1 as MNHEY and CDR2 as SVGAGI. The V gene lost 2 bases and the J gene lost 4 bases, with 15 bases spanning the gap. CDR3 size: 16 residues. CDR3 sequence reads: CASSYLTGFKYNEQFF. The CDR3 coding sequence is TGTGCCAGCAGTTACCTAACAGGGTTTAAGTACAATGAGCAGTTCTTC.

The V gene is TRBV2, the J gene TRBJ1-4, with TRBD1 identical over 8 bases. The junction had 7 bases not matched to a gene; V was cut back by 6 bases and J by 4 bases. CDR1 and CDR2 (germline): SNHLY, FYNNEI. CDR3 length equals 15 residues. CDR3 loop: CASSDPTGGNEKLFF. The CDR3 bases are TGTGCCAGCAGCGACCCCACAGGGGGTAATGAAAAACTGTTTTTT.

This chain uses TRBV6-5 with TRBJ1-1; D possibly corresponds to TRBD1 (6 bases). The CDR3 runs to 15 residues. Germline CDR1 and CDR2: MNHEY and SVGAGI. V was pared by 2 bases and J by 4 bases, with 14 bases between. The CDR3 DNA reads TGTGCCAGCAGTTACACCATACAGGGTTTCACTGAAGCTTTCTTT. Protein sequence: CASSYTIQGFTEAFF.

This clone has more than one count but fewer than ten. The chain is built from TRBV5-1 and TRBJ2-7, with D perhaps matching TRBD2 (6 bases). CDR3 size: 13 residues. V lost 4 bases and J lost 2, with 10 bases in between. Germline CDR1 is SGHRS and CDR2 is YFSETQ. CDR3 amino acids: CASSVEGPYEQYF. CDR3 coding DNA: TGCGCCAGCAGCGTGGAGGGGCCCTACGAGCAGTACTTC.

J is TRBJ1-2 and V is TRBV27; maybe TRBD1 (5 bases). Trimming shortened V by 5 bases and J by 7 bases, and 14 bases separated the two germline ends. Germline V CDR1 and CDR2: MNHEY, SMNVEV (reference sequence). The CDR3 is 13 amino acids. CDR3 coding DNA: TGTGCCAGCAGTCCCTCGGGGGGGTCTGGCTACACCTTC. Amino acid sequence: CASSPSGGSGYTF.

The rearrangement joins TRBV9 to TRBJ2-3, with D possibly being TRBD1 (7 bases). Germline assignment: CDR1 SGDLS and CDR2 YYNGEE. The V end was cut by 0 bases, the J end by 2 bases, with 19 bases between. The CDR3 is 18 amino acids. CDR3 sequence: CASSVGIQGGLVTDTQYF. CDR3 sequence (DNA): TGTGCCAGCAGCGTAGGAATTCAGGGGGGCCTGGTCACAGATACGCAGTATTTT. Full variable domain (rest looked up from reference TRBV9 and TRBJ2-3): DSGVTQTPKHLITATGQRVTLRCSPRSGDLSVYWYQQSLDQGLQFLIQYYNGEERAKGNILERFSAQQFPDLHSELNLSSLELGDSALYFCASSVGIQGGLVTDTQYFGPGTRLTVL.

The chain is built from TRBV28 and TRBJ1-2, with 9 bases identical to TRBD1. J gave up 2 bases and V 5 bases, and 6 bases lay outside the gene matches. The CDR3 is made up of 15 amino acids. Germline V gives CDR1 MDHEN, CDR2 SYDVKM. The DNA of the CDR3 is TGTGCCAGCAGTGGGGACAGGGTAGGGAACTATGGCTACACCTTC. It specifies CASSGDRVGNYGYTF.

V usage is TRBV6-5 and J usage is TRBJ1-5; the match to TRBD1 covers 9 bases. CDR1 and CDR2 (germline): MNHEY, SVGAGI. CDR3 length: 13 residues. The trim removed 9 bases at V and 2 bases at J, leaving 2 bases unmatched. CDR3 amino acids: CARRTGGNQPQHF. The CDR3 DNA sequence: TGTGCCAGACGGACAGGGGGCAATCAGCCCCAGCATTTT.

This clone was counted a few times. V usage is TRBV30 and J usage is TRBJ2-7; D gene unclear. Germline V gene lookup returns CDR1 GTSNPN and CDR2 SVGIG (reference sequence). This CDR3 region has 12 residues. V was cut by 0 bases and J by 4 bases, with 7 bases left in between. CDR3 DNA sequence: TGTGCCTGGAGTGTATCCGGGTACGAGCAGTACTTC. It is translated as CAWSVSGYEQYF.

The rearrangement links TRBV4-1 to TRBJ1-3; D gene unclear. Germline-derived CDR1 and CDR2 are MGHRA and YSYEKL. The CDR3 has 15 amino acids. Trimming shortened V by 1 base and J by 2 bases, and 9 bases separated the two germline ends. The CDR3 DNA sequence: TGCGCCAGCAGCCAAGTCGAGGGTCCTGGAAACACCATATATTTT. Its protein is CASSQVEGPGNTIYF.

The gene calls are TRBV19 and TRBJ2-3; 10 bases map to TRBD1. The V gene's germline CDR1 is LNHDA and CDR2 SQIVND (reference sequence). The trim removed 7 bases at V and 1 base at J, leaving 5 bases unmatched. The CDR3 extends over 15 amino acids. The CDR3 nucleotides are TGTGCCAGTAAGGGACAGGGGAAGGGCACAGATACGCAGTATTTT. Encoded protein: CASKGQGKGTDTQYF.

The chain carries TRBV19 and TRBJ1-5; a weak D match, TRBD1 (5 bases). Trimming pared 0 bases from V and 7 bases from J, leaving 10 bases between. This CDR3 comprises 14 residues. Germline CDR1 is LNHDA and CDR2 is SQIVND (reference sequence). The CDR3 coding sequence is TGTGCCAGTAGTATAGAGGGGCTAAGACAGCCCCAGCATTTT. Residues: CASSIEGLRQPQHF.

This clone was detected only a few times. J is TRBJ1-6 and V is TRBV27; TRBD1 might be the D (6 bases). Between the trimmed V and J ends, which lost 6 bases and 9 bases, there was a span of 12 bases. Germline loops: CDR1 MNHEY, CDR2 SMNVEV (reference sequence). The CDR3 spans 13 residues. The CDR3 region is CASRNREGSPLHF. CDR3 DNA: TGTGCCAGCAGAAACAGGGAGGGTTCACCCCTCCACTTT.

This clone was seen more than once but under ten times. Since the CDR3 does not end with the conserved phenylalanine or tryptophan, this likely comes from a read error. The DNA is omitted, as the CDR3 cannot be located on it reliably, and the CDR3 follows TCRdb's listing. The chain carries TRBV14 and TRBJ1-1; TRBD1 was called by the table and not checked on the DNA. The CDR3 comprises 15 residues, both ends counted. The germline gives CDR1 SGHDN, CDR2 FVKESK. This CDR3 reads CASSQASGLSTEALV.

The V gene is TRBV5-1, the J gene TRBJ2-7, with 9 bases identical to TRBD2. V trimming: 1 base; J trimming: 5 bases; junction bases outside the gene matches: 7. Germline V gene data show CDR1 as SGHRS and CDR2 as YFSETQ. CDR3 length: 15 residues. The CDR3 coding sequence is TGCGCCAGCAGCTTGCAGGCGGGGGGGCCCCACGAGCAGTACTTC. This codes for CASSLQAGGPHEQYF.

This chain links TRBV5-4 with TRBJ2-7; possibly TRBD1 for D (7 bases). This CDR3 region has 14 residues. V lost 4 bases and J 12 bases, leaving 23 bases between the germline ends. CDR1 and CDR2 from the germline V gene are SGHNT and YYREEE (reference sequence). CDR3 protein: CASSRSGRDSLLYF. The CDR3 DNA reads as TGTGCCAGCAGCAGGAGTGGGCGGGACAGTCTTTTGTACTTC.

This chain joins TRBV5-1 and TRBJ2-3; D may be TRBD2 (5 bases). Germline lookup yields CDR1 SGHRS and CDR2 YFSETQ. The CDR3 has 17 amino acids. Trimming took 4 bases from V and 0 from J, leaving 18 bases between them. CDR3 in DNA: TGCGCCAGCAGCGCGGCCCCGACTACACCTAGCACAGATACGCAGTATTTT. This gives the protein CASSAAPTTPSTDTQYF.

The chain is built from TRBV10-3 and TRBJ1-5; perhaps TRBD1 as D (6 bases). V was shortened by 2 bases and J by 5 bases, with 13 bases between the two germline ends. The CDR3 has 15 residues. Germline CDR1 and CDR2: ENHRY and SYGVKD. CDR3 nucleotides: TGTGCCATCAGTGAGGGGGGCACAACCGATCAGCCCCAGCATTTT. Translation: CAISEGGTTDQPQHF.

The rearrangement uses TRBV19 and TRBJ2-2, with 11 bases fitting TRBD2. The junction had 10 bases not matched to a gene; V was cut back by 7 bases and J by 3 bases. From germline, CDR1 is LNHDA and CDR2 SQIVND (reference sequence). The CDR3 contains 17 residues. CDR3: CASNRPIAGGDTGELFF. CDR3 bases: TGTGCCAGTAACCGCCCCATAGCGGGGGGGGACACCGGGGAGCTGTTTTTT.

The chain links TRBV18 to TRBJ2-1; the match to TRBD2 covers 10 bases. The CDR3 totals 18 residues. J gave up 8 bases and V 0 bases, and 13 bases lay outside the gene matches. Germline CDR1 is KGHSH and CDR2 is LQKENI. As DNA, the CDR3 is TGTGCCAGCTCACCACCGCGTCTAGCGGGGGTCGGTCGGGATGAGCAGTTCTTC. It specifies CASSPPRLAGVGRDEQFF.

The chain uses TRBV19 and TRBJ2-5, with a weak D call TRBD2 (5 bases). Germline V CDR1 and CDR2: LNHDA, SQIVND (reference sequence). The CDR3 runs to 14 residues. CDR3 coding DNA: TGTGCTACCCCGGGGAGCCTAGGTCAAGAGACCCAGTACTTC. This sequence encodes CATPGSLGQETQYF.

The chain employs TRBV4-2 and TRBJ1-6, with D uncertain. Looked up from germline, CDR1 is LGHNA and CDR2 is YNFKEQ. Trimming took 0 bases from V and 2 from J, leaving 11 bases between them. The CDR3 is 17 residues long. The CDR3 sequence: CASSQDTRAPYNSPLHF. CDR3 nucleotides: TGTGCCAGCAGCCAAGATACTAGGGCTCCCTATAATTCACCCCTCCACTTT.

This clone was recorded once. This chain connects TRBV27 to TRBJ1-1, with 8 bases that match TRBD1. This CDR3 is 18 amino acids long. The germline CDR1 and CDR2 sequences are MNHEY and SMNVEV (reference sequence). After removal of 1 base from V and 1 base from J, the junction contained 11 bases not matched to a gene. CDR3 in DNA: TGTGCCAGCAGTTTATGGAGGGGGACAGGCGAATCGAACACTGAAGCTTTCTTT. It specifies CASSLWRGTGESNTEAFF.

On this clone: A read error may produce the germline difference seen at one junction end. DNA for the CDR3: TGTGTCAGCAGCACAGGGGGCACCTACAATGAGCAGTTCTTC. This translates into CVSSTGGTYNEQFF. The chain joins TRBV6-6 to TRBJ2-1, with 9 bases identical to TRBD1. CDR3 length: 14 amino acids. The V gene's germline CDR1 is MNHNY and CDR2 SVGAGI (reference sequence).

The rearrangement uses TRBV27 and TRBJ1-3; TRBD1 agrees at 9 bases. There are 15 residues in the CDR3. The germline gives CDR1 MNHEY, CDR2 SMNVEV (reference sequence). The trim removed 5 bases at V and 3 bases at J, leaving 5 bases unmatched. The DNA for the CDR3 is TGTGCCAGCAGTCCACAGGGGGCTTTTGGAAACACCATATATTTT. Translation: CASSPQGAFGNTIYF.

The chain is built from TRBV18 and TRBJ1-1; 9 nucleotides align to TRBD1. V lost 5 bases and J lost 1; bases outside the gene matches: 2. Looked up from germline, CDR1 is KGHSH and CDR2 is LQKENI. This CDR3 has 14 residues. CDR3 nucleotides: TGTGCCAGCTCATTGACAGGGGGGAACACTGAAGCTTTCTTT. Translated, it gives CASSLTGGNTEAFF.